This T cell receptor (beta chain) was profiled in a study of Ad26.COV2.S vaccination and SARS-CoV-2 variants (dated by TCRdb to the early 2020s). Study-wide context: The specificity and breadth of SARS-CoV-2-reactive T cell receptors after Ad26.COV2.S vaccination were assessed by TCRbeta repertoire sequencing. The TCR-sequenced set comprised approximately 30 samples: around 20 Ad26.COV2.S vaccine recipients, 5 placebo recipients and 8 SARS-CoV-2 convalescent individuals.

The immunoSEQ Assay was used to sequence TCRbeta CDR3 regions. After extraction, genomic DNA underwent amplification by bias-controlled multiplex PCR, followed by high-throughput sequencing. In the original analysis: To quantify the absolute abundance of every unique TCRbeta CDR3 region, sequences were collapsed and filtered. T cell fraction was estimated by normalization of TCRbeta template counts to usable DNA, with usable DNA being measured through amplification of reference genes present in all nucleated cells. Repertoire TCRs were annotated as SARS-CoV-2-specific by exact matching of V gene, CDR3 amino acid sequence and J gene to a known reactive TCR set. MIRA supplied the reference SARS-CoV-2 TCR set, which was filtered for enrichment in COVID-19-positive ImmuneCODE repertoires so that public or cross-reactive TCRs were removed. Based on the MIRA antigens, annotated TCRs were further analysed at the level of specific ORF or position within ORF. Breadth was defined as the number of annotated unique rearrangements divided by the total number of unique productive rearrangements, and depth was defined as the summed frequency of the annotated unique rearrangements. Two-sided Wilcoxon rank-sum tests were used to compare TCR breadth between groups. TCRdb took this table from immuneACCESS and kept in-frame rearrangements with V and J called. Such tables lack part of the clones; where checked against another copy, unresolved V genes explain under half of the gap, and the rest is unexplained. Clone size and V and J calls were adopted from that table, with D and trimming inferred from the DNA. The sample contains some 190,000 clones, 87% of them found a single time. Jointly, the top ten make up 5.5% to 6% of the sample.

Trimming at the junction amounts to 4 bases on V and 6 bases on J, and the germline ends lie 13 bases apart. Based on the germline V gene, the CDR1 and CDR2 sequences are SGHTA and FQGNSA. The CDR3, from cysteine to phenylalanine, totals 14 residues. Only CDR3 DNA is held: 42 bases, read in frame from base 1. What this sample's time point label stands for: individuals recovered from natural SARS-CoV-2 infection. Results the study describes overall, beyond this receptor: Spike-specific TCR breadth was higher in Ad26.COV2.S recipients than in placebo recipients (P = 0.0014). After vaccination, spike-specific CD8+ and CD4+ T cell responses were reported to show substantial breadth. Comparable non-spike TCR breadth was observed between vaccine and placebo recipients, consistent with only spike being contained in the vaccine. It was noted by the authors that total T cell responses may have been underestimated by the TCR breadth and depth analyses.

In regard to this clone: Which antigen it targets is not known. No much larger clone is present one base from it, and per-base qualities are unavailable.

The sample consisted of peripheral blood, taken after recovery from COVID-19. The chain was built from TRBV7-2 and TRBJ2-1; the D match is possibly TRBD1 or TRBD2, with 5 bases aligned in each. This sequence originates from a human donor who had recovered from COVID-19. Read as DNA, the sequence is TGTGCCAGCAGCTCGGGGCCAGGTACCAATGAGCAGTTCTTC. Translated, this is CASSSGPGTNEQFF. This CDR3, with the reference TRBV7-2 and TRBJ2-1 proteins standing in past its ends, gives the full variable domain GAGVSQSPSNKVTEKGKDVELRCDPISGHTALYWYRQSLGQGLEFLIYFQGNSAPDKSGLPSDRFSAERTGGSVSTLTIQRTQQEDSAVYLCASSSGPGTNEQFFGPGTRLTVL.